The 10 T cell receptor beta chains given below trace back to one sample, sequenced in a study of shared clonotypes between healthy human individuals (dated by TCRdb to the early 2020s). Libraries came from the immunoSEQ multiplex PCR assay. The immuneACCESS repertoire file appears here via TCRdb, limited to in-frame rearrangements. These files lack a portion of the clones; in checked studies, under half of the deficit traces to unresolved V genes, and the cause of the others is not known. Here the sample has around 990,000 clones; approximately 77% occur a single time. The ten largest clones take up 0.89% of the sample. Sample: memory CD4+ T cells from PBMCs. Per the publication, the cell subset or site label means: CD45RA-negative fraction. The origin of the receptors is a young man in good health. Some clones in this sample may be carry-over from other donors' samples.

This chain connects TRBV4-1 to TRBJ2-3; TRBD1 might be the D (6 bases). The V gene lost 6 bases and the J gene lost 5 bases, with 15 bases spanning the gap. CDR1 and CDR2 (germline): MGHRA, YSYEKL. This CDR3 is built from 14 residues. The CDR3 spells CASRTDRSGDTQYF. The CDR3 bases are TGCGCCAGCAGAACTGACAGGTCCGGAGATACGCAGTATTTT.

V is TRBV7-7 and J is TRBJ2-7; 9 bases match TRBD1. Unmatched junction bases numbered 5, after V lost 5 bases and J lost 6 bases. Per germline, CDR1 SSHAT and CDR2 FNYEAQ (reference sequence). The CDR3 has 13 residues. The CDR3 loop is CASSRMTGGEQYF. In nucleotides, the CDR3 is TGTGCCAGCAGCCGCATGACAGGGGGCGAGCAGTACTTC.

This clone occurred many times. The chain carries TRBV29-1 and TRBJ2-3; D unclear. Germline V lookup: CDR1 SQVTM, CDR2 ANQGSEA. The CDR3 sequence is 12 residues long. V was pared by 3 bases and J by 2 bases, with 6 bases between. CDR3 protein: CSVESSTDTQYF. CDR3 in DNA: TGCAGCGTTGAGAGCTCCACAGATACGCAGTATTTT.

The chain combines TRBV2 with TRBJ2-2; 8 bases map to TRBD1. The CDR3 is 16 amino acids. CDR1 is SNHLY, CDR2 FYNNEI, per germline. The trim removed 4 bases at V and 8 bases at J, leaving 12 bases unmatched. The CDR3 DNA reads TGTGCCAGCAGTGGAATCCCCCAGGGGGCGTCGGGGGAGCTGTTTTTT. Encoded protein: CASSGIPQGASGELFF.

This chain's CDR3 is CASSGGTSGSYNEQFF. CDR3 in DNA: TGTGCCAGCAGTGGCGGGACTAGCGGATCCTACAATGAGCAGTTCTTC. The chain is built from TRBV27 and TRBJ2-1, with 11 bases identical to TRBD2. CDR1 is MNHEY, CDR2 SMNVEV, per germline (reference sequence). There are 16 residues in the CDR3. With 5 bases clipped from V and 1 base from J, the junction kept 4 bases outside the gene matches.

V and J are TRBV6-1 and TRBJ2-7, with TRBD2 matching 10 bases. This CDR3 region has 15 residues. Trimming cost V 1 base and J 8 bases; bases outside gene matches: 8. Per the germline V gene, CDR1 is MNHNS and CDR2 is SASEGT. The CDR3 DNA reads TGTGCCAGCAGTGAAGGGCTAGCGGGAGAGTACAAGCAGTACTTC. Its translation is CASSEGLAGEYKQYF.

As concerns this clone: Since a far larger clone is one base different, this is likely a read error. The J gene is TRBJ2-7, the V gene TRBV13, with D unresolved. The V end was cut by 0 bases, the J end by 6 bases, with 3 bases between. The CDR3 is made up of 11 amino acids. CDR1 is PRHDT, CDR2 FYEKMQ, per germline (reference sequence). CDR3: CASSLGAEQYF. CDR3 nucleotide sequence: TGTGCCAGCAGCTTAGGGGCCGAGCAGTACTTC.

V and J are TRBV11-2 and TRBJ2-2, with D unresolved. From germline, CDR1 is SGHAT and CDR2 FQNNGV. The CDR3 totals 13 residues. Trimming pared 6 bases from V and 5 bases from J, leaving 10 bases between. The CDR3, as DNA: TGTGCCAGCAGGGGCCTAGGGACCGGGGAGCTGTTTTTT. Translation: CASRGLGTGELFF.

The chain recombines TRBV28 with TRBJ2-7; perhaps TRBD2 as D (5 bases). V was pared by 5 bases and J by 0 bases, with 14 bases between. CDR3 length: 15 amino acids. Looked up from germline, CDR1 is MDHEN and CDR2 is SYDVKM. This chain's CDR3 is CASSQSGIGSYEQYF. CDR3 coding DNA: TGTGCCAGCAGTCAATCGGGGATCGGCTCCTACGAGCAGTACTTC.

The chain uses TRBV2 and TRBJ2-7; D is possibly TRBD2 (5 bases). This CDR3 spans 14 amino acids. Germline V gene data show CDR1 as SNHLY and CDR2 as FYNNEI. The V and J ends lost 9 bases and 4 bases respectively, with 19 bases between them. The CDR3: CASKTGPSGYEQYF. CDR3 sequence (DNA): TGTGCCAGTAAGACCGGCCCAAGCGGATACGAGCAGTACTTC.